The 18 T cell receptor beta chains below come from one sample, sequenced in a study of blood T cell repertoires in COVID-19. Only in-frame clones appear in the TCRdb table, and some are missing; sequencing was by immunoSEQ multiplex PCR. The sample has some 230,000 clones; around 87% are singletons. Material: peripheral blood. The source of these receptors is a woman aged 45 to 65 with COVID-19, enrolled during active disease.

This clone is a singleton in its sample. The chain carries TRBV7-9 and TRBJ2-7, with D maybe TRBD1 (7 bases). This CDR3 contains 16 residues. Per the germline V gene, CDR1 is SEHNR and CDR2 is FQNEAQ (reference sequence). The ends were cut back, 0 bases at V and 7 bases at J, with 19 bases in the middle. The CDR3 DNA reads as TGTGCCAGCAGCTTAGCCCCGGCGGGACAGTCGGGGGAGCAGTACTTC. Its translation: CASSLAPAGQSGEQYF. Combining the CDR3 with reference TRBV7-9 and TRBJ2-7 gives the whole variable domain DTGVSQNPRHKITKRGQNVTFRCDPISEHNRLYWYRQTLGQGPEFLTYFQNEAQLEKSRLLSDRFSAERPKGSFSTLEIQRTEQGDSAMYLCASSLAPAGQSGEQYFGPGTRLTVT.

The sample holds one count of this clone. V usage is TRBV6-6 and J usage is TRBJ1-6; D remains ambiguous. Deletions cut 2 bases from V and 0 bases from J, with 5 bases between. The CDR3 has 15 amino acids. Germline V CDR1 and CDR2: MNHNY, SVGAGI (reference sequence). In nucleotides, the CDR3 is TGTGCCAGCAGTTACGGGAGCTCCTATAATTCACCCCTCCACTTT. This sequence encodes CASSYGSSYNSPLHF.

The rearrangement joins TRBV5-6 to TRBJ1-1; possible D gene TRBD1, 5 bases. The CDR3 runs to 15 residues. Germline V lookup: CDR1 SGHDT, CDR2 YYEEEE. Trimming removed 4 bases at V and 1 base at J, with 14 bases between. The CDR3 DNA reads as TGTGCCAGCAGCGCGTACAGGATAAGGAACACTGAAGCTTTCTTT. Its translation is CASSAYRIRNTEAFF. The full variable domain, its missing parts supplied by reference TRBV5-6 and TRBJ1-1, is DAGVTQSPTHLIKTRGQQVTLRCSPKSGHDTVSWYQQALGQGPQFIFQYYEEEERQRGNFPDRFSGHQFPNYSSELNVNALLLGDSALYLCASSAYRIRNTEAFFGQGTRLTVV.

This clone was seen just once. V and J are TRBV6-1 and TRBJ1-2; weak D call: TRBD1 (6 bases). Germline CDR1 MNHNS, CDR2 SASEGT. V lost 2 bases, J lost 2 bases, and 9 bases lay in between. This CDR3 region has 14 residues. The CDR3 DNA sequence: TGTGCCAGCAGTGAACAGGGGACCAACTATGGCTACACCTTC. This codes for CASSEQGTNYGYTF.

The count of this clone is one. This rearrangement joins TRBV11-2 to TRBJ2-1; TRBD1 is a possible D gene (6 bases). The length of the CDR3 is 14 residues. The V and J ends lost 6 bases and 9 bases respectively, with 18 bases between them. Per the germline V gene, CDR1 is SGHAT and CDR2 is FQNNGV. The CDR3 sequence: CASSPADSLAEQFF. Written as DNA, the CDR3 is TGTGCCAGCAGTCCGGCGGACAGCTTGGCTGAGCAGTTCTTC.

The gene calls are TRBV30 and TRBJ1-5; 7 positions agree with TRBD1. The germline CDR1 and CDR2 sequences are GTSNPN and SVGIG (reference sequence). This CDR3 spans 13 amino acids. V dropped 1 base and J dropped 7; count of bases not matched to a gene: 4. This CDR3 is CAWSDRGEQPQHF. Written as DNA, the CDR3 is TGTGCCTGGAGTGACAGGGGTGAACAGCCCCAGCATTTT.

V and J are TRBV6-5 and TRBJ2-2; 8 bases map to TRBD1. From germline, CDR1 is MNHEY and CDR2 SVGAGI. This CDR3 spans 13 amino acids. After removal of 11 bases from V and 0 bases from J, the junction contained 2 bases not matched to a gene. The CDR3: CAADRANTGELFF. CDR3 bases: TGTGCCGCGGACAGGGCGAACACCGGGGAGCTGTTTTTT.

The sample holds a few counts of this clone. The chain uses TRBV4-3 and TRBJ2-1; 8 bases map to TRBD2. This CDR3 region has 12 residues. V gave up 4 bases and J gave up 7 bases; unmatched junction bases: 0. CDR1 is LGHNA and CDR2 is YSLEER in the germline V gene. The CDR3 is CASSRGGNEQFF. CDR3 nucleotide sequence: TGCGCCAGCAGCCGCGGGGGGAATGAGCAGTTCTTC.

The CDR3 here is CASSLAGGFPGKLFF. In nucleotides, the CDR3 is TGTGCCAGCAGCTTGGCTGGGGGGTTTCCGGGAAAACTGTTTTTT. The chain combines TRBV5-8 with TRBJ1-4; the D gene is possibly TRBD1 (5 bases). Trimming stripped 0 bases from V and 10 bases from J, with 16 bases between. CDR1 is SGHTS, CDR2 YDEGEE, per germline. The CDR3 is 15 amino acids.

V and J are TRBV9 and TRBJ2-1, with TRBD1 matching 8 bases. The CDR3 runs 15 residues. CDR1 and CDR2 from the germline V gene are SGDLS and YYNGEE. V lost 0 bases and J lost 4; bases outside the gene matches: 3. CDR3 coding DNA: TGTGCCAGCAGCGTAGTGACAGGGGTATACAATGAGCAGTTCTTC. This sequence encodes CASSVVTGVYNEQFF.

The genes are TRBV6-5 and TRBJ1-6; no clear D gene. Germline lookup yields CDR1 MNHEY and CDR2 SVGAGI. The V and J ends lost 6 bases and 0 bases respectively, with 6 bases between them. This CDR3 has 14 residues. The CDR3 region has the DNA TGTGCCAGCAGCCCCCGCTCCTATAATTCACCCCTCCACTTT. Protein sequence: CASSPRSYNSPLHF.

The chain recombines TRBV19 with TRBJ2-2; no clear D. This CDR3 region has 13 residues. Germline V lookup: CDR1 LNHDA, CDR2 SQIVND (reference sequence). V was cut by 6 bases and J by 7 bases, with 12 bases left in between. The CDR3 sequence is CASRHRQRGELFF. CDR3 nucleotides: TGTGCCAGTAGGCACAGACAACGCGGGGAGCTGTTTTTT.

This rearrangement joins TRBV20-1 to TRBJ1-3, with D possibly TRBD1 on 6 matching bases. Germline-derived CDR1 and CDR2 are DFQATT and SNEGSKA (reference sequence). The V gene lost 3 bases and the J gene lost 0 bases, with 9 bases spanning the gap. The length of the CDR3 is 14 residues. The CDR3 region has the DNA TGCAGTGCTAGTCTAGGGGGCTCTGGAAACACCATATATTTT. As protein: CSASLGGSGNTIYF.

The CDR3 spells CASSRTSGGAHEQYV. CDR3 DNA sequence: TGTGCCAGCAGTCGAACTAGCGGGGGGGCCCACGAGCAGTACGTC. The rearrangement links TRBV11-2 to TRBJ2-7, with 13 bases matching TRBD2. Trimming took 6 bases from V and 5 from J; bases not matched to a gene: 7. This CDR3 comprises 15 residues. Germline CDR1 reads SGHAT; CDR2 reads FQNNGV.

CDR3 region: CASSQRPRGTDTQYF. The DNA for the CDR3 is TGTGCCAGTAGTCAGCGGCCTCGTGGCACAGATACGCAGTATTTT. The chain joins TRBV19 to TRBJ2-3; tentatively, D is TRBD2 (5 bases). The V and J ends lost 5 bases and 1 base respectively, with 13 bases between them. The CDR3 has 15 residues. Germline loops: CDR1 LNHDA, CDR2 SQIVND (reference sequence).

This clone has a handful of counts. The rearrangement links TRBV2 to TRBJ1-1; no reliable D call. V gave up 7 bases and J gave up 0 bases, with 12 bases separating them. From germline, CDR1 is SNHLY and CDR2 FYNNEI. The CDR3 covers 14 residues. The CDR3 spells CASTLAGMNTEAFF. CDR3 nucleotide sequence: TGTGCCAGCACCCTGGCGGGGATGAACACTGAAGCTTTCTTT. Full variable domain (missing parts from reference TRBV2 and TRBJ1-1): EPEVTQTPSHQVTQMGQEVILRCVPISNHLYFYWYRQILGQKVEFLVSFYNNEISEKSEIFDDQFSVERPDGSNFTLKIRSTKLEDSAMYFCASTLAGMNTEAFFGQGTRLTVV.

V is TRBV4-3 and J is TRBJ2-7, with TRBD2 identical over 8 bases. V gave up 4 bases and J gave up 2 bases; unmatched junction bases: 4. In germline, CDR1 is LGHNA, CDR2 YSLEER. The CDR3 runs 14 residues. The CDR3 region has the DNA TGCGCCAGCAGCCGCTCGCGGGGGGCCTACGAGCAGTACTTC. Translated: CASSRSRGAYEQYF.

This rearrangement joins TRBV28 to TRBJ1-2, with a possible D match to TRBD1 (5 bases). Germline CDR1 MDHEN, CDR2 SYDVKM. Trimming removed 1 base from V and 4 bases from J, with 16 bases in between. The CDR3 consists of 16 residues. The CDR3 reads CASSLFSWGGSYGYTF. CDR3 nucleotides: TGTGCCAGCAGTTTATTTAGTTGGGGGGGATCCTATGGCTACACCTTC.